The clone carrying this TCR beta chain was found a few times. Its specificity is not known. These data belong to a study of blood T cells in healthy people across ages. J was trimmed by 5 bases and V by 5 bases; bases with no gene match: 8. CDR1 is DFQATT and CDR2 is SNEGSKA in the germline V gene (reference sequence). This CDR3 is 14 amino acids long. Combining a sample-barcoded 5' primer with a J-beta primer mix, a second PCR ran for roughly 7 to 12 cycles. TCRdb used MiXCR to reprocess the 5' RACE reads, holding one entry per CDR3 protein. The table includes under 2 million distinct CDR3 sequences, about 32% detected once. Donors were healthy Caucasian individuals from Russia aged about 6 to 90. The sample, around 9.9 milliliters of peripheral blood, was drawn from each donor. Overall study results and limits: With age, beta diversity per million T cells declined roughly linearly, significantly by 30 to 40. Using unsorted PBMCs precluded a conclusive naive versus antigen-experienced comparison.

The chain is built from TRBV20-1 and TRBJ2-7, with 11 bases matching TRBD2. The sequence derives from a woman aged 25 to 45 in good health. Specimen: blood. The CDR3 coding sequence is TGCAGTGCTTATCGTCCACTAGCGGGGGACGAGCAGTACTTC. Amino acids: CSAYRPLAGDEQYF.